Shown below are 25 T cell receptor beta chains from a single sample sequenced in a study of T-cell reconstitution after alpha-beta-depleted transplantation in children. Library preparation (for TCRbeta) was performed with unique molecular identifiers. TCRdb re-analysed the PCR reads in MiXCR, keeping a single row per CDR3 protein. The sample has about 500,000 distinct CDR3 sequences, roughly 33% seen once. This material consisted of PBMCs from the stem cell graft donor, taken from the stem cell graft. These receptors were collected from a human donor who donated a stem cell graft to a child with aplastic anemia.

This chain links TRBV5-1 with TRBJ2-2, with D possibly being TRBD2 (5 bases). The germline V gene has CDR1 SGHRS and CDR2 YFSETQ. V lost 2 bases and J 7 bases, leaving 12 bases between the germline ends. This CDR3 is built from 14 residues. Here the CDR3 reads CASSFTAGGGELFF. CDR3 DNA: TGCGCCAGCAGCTTCACGGCCGGAGGCGGGGAGCTGTTTTTT.

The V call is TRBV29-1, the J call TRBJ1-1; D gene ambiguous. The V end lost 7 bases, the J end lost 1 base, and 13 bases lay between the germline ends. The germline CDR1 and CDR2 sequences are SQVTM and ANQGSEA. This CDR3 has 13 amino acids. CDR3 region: CSAVRHRNTEAFF. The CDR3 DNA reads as TGCAGCGCCGTGAGACACCGGAACACTGAAGCTTTCTTT.

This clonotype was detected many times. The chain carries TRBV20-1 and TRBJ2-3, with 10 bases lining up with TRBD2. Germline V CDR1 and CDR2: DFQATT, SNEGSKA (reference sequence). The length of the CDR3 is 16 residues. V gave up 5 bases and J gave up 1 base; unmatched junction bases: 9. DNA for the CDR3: TGCAGTGCTGGGGAGAGCGGGAGGGTCGGCACAGATACGCAGTATTTT. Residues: CSAGESGRVGTDTQYF.

In DNA form, the CDR3 reads TGTGCCGCCGCTAATCGGGGAGGGGGCACCTACGAGCAGTACGTC. It is translated as CAAANRGGGTYEQYV. The chain has TRBV6-2 or TRBV6-3 and TRBJ2-7; either TRBD1 or TRBD2 may supply D (7 bases each). The CDR3 loop spans 15 amino acids. Trimming removed 11 bases from V and 2 bases from J, with 22 bases in between. Germline V gene data show CDR1 as MNHEY and CDR2 as SVGEGT.

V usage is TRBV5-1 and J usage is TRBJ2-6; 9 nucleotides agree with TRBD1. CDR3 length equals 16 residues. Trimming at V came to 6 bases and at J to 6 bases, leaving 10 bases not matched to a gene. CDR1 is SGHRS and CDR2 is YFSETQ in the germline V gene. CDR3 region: CASTYSDRGEANVLTF. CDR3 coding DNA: TGCGCCAGCACCTACTCGGACAGGGGAGAGGCCAACGTCCTGACTTTC.

This CDR3 is CASSLLGQGAGDEKLFF. CDR3 coding DNA: TGTGCCAGCAGTTTACTGGGACAGGGGGCGGGTGATGAAAAACTGTTTTTT. The chain has TRBV12-3 or TRBV12-4 and TRBJ1-4; the match to TRBD1 covers 12 bases. The trim removed 2 bases at V and 6 bases at J, leaving 7 bases unmatched. CDR3 length: 17 amino acids.

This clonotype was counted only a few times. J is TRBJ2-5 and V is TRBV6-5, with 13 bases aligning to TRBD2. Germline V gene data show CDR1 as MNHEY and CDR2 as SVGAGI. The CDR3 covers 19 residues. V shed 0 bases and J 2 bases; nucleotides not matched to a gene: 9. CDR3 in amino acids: CASSYSIGLAGVKQETQYF. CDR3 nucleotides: TGTGCCAGCAGTTACTCGATAGGACTAGCGGGAGTCAAACAAGAGACCCAGTACTTC.

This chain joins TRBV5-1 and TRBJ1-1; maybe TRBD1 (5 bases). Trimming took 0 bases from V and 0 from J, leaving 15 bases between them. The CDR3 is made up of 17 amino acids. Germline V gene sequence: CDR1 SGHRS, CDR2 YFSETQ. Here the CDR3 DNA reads TGCGCCAGCAGCTTGGGTCAGGGAATGGGGGTGAACACTGAAGCTTTCTTT. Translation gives CASSLGQGMGVNTEAFF.

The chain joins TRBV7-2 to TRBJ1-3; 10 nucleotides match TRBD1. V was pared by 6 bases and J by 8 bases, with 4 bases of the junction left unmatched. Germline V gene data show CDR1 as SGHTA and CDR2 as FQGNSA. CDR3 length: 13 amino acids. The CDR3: CASRPDRGYTIYF. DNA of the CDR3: TGTGCCAGCAGACCGGACAGGGGGTACACCATATATTTT.

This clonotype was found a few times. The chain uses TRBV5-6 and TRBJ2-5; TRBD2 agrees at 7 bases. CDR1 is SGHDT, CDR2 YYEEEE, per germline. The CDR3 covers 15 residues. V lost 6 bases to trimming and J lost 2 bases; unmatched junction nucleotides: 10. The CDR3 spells CASMEGPAGQETQYF. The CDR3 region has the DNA TGTGCCAGCATGGAGGGCCCAGCGGGACAAGAGACCCAGTACTTC. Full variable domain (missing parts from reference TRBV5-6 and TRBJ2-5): DAGVTQSPTHLIKTRGQQVTLRCSPKSGHDTVSWYQQALGQGPQFIFQYYEEEERQRGNFPDRFSGHQFPNYSSELNVNALLLGDSALYLCASMEGPAGQETQYFGPGTRLLVL.

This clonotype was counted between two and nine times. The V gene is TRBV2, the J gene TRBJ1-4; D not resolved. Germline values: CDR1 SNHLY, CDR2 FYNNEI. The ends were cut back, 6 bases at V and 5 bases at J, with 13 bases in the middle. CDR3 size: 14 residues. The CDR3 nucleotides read TGTGCCAGCAGAACCACAGTCACCAATGAAAAACTGTTTTTT. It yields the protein CASRTTVTNEKLFF. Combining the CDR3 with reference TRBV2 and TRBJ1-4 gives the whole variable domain EPEVTQTPSHQVTQMGQEVILRCVPISNHLYFYWYRQILGQKVEFLVSFYNNEISEKSEIFDDQFSVERPDGSNFTLKIRSTKLEDSAMYFCASRTTVTNEKLFFGSGTQLSVL.

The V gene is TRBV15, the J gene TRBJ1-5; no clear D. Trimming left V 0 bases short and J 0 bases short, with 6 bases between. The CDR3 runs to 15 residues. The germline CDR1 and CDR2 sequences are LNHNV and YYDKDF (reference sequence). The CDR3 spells CATSRDPRSNQPQHF. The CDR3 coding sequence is TGTGCCACCAGCAGAGATCCACGTAGCAATCAGCCCCAGCATTTT.

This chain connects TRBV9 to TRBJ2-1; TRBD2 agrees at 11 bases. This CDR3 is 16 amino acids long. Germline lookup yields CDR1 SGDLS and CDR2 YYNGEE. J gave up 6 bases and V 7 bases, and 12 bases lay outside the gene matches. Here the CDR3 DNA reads TGTGCCAGCCGAGGCACCGGGACTAGCGGACTCAATGAGCAGTTCTTC. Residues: CASRGTGTSGLNEQFF.

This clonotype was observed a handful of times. The DNA of the CDR3 is TGCAGTGCTAGAGATCGGTTTGGACAGGTCCTCAATGAGCAGTTCTTC. Translated: CSARDRFGQVLNEQFF. This sequence joins TRBV20-1 and TRBJ2-1; the match to TRBD1 covers 7 bases. The germline V gene has CDR1 DFQATT and CDR2 SNEGSKA (reference sequence). Germline trimming cut 0 bases from V and 6 bases from J; bases unmatched to any gene: 11. The CDR3 consists of 16 residues.

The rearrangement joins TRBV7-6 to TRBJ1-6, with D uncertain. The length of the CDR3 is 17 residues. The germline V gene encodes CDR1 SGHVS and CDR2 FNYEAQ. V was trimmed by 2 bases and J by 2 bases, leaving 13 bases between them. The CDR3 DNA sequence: TGTGCCAGCAGCTTATACGCCCAAGCGACCTATAATTCACCCCTCCACTTT. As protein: CASSLYAQATYNSPLHF.

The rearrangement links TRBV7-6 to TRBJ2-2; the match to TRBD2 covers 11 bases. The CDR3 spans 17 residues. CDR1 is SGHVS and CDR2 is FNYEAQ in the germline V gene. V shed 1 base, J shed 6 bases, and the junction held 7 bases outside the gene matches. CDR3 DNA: TGTGCCAGCAGCTTAGATCTAGCGGGAGGCCGCGCCGGGGAGCTGTTTTTT. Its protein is CASSLDLAGGRAGELFF.

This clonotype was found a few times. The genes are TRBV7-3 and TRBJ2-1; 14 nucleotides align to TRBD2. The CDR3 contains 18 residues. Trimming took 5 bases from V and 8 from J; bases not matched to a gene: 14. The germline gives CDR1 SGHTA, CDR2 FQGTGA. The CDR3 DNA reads TGTGCCAGCAGCCTACAACCGGGACTAGCGGGAGAGGAGGATGAGCAGTTCTTC. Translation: CASSLQPGLAGEEDEQFF.

The CDR3 bases are TGTGCCAGCAGCTTCAACAGGGGACTCAACTATGGCTACACCTTC. Protein: CASSFNRGLNYGYTF. The rearrangement uses TRBV7-2 and TRBJ1-2; TRBD1 matches 7 bases. The V segment lost 3 bases and the J segment 2 bases; nucleotides outside the gene matches: 6. In germline, CDR1 is SGHTA, CDR2 FQGNSA. The CDR3 totals 15 residues. Filled out from reference TRBV7-2 and TRBJ1-2, the complete variable domain reads GAGVSQSPSNKVTEKGKDVELRCDPISGHTALYWYRQSLGQGLEFLIYFQGNSAPDKSGLPSDRFSAERTGGSVSTLTIQRTQQEDSAVYLCASSFNRGLNYGYTFGSGTRLTVV.

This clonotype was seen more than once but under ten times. The CDR3 DNA is TGTGCCAGCTCCCCATTCACGGGACAGGGGCTCTACGAGCAGTACGTC. Amino acid sequence: CASSPFTGQGLYEQYV. The gene calls are TRBV18 and TRBJ2-7; TRBD1 agrees at 10 bases. Germline CDR1 is KGHSH and CDR2 is LQKENI. This CDR3 spans 16 amino acids. V shed 6 bases, J shed 3 bases, and the junction held 11 bases outside the gene matches.

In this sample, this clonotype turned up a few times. DNA of the CDR3: TGTGCCAGCAGCCCGACTAGCGGGAGTTACGAGCAGTACGTC. Its protein product is CASSPTSGSYEQYV. The chain is built from TRBV12-3 or TRBV12-4 and TRBJ2-7; TRBD2 agrees at 12 bases. The CDR3 extends over 14 amino acids. After removal of 6 bases from V and 4 bases from J, the junction contained 4 bases not matched to a gene.

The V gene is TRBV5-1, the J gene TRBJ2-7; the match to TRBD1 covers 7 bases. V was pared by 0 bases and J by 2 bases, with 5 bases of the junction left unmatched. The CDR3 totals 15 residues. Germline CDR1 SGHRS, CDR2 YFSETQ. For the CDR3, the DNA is TGCGCCAGCAGCTTGGTAGACACAGGGGCCTACGAGCAGTACTTC. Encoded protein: CASSLVDTGAYEQYF.

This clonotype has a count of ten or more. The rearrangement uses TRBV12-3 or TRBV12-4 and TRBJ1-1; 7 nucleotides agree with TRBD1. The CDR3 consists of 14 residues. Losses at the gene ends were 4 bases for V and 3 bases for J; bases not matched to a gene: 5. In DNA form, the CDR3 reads TGTGCCAGCAGTTCGACAGGGTACTACACTGAAGCTTTCTTT. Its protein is CASSSTGYYTEAFF.

The DNA of the CDR3 is TGCAGTGCCATAGAGGGCGCCCGGGCCAAAAACATTCAGTACTTC. It encodes CSAIEGARAKNIQYF. The chain joins TRBV20-1 to TRBJ2-4; weak D call: TRBD2 (5 bases). This CDR3 has 15 amino acids. Germline CDR1 DFQATT, CDR2 SNEGSKA (reference sequence). V gave up 6 bases and J gave up 1 base, with 16 bases separating them.

CDR3 sequence (DNA): TGTGCCAGCACCGCCTTTGATACGCAGTATTTT. This gives the protein CASTAFDTQYF. V and J are TRBV28 and TRBJ2-3, with D unclear. This CDR3 spans 11 amino acids. V was clipped by 7 bases and J by 6 bases, with 8 bases between them. Germline-derived CDR1 and CDR2 are MDHEN and SYDVKM.

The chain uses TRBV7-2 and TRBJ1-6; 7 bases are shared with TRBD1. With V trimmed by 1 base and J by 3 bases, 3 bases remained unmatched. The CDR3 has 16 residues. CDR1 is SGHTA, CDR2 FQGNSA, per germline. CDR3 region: CASSLDAGGYNSPLHF. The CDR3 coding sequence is TGTGCCAGCAGCTTAGATGCAGGGGGCTATAATTCACCCCTCCACTTT.